This TCR beta chain was recorded in a study of T cell changes during pregnancy in multiple sclerosis. V lost 6 bases, J lost 6 bases, and 11 bases lay in between. From germline, CDR1 is DFQATT and CDR2 SNEGSKA (reference sequence). This CDR3 spans 11 amino acids. Sequencing used immunoSEQ multiplex PCR; TCRdb keeps in-frame clones, though not all of them. The sample carries about 48,000 clones, 80% to 95% recorded once. The material sequenced was CD4+ T cells from peripheral blood mononuclear cells, taken in the second trimester of pregnancy. V gene TRBV20-1 combines with J gene TRBJ1-2; possibly TRBD1 for D (5 bases). The receptor was derived from a female donor in good health, enrolled as a control in a pregnancy study. CDR3 amino acids: CSAWGGDGYTF. As DNA, the CDR3 is TGCAGTGCCTGGGGCGGCGATGGCTACACCTTC.